The next 10 T cell receptor beta chains were all read from a single sample in a study of tumor-infiltrating lymphocytes in primary liver carcinoma. cDNA specific to TCR beta was made from 500 ng of total RNA, with a constant-region primer employed for priming. Employing slightly modified ARM-PCR, three nested multiplex PCR rounds were run, and these gave rise to the TCR beta libraries. TRBV1-TRBV30 forward primers and a C-beta reverse primer were used in the first two PCR rounds, which each ran for about 10 cycles. TCRdb re-called the multiplex PCR reads through MiXCR, storing one row per CDR3 protein. The sample yields some 30,000 distinct CDR3 sequences, approximately 71% seen once. Starting material for RNA and DNA co-extraction consisted of roughly 19-34 mg of unsorted bulk tissue. Sequencing used liver tumor tissue from sampling region 3. Documented subset: tumor region T3, left-lateral pole. The source is a woman aged 30 to 39 with primary liver carcinoma and hepatitis B virus infection.

As to this clonotype: A junction end diverges from the germline sequence, so it may reflect a read error. V is TRBV5-1 and J is TRBJ2-1; TRBD2 matches at 9 bases. The germline gives CDR1 SGHRS, CDR2 YFSETQ. The length of the CDR3 is 17 residues. CDR3 sequence reads: CASSLGLAGGLGNGQFF. CDR3 DNA: TGTGCCAGCAGCTTGGGACTAGCAGGAGGCTTGGGCAATGGGCAGTTCTTC.

J is TRBJ2-2 and V is TRBV29-1, with D possibly matching TRBD2 (5 bases). V lost 6 bases and J lost 5, with 13 bases in between. The CDR3 loop spans 13 amino acids. In germline, CDR1 is SQVTM, CDR2 ANQGSEA. The CDR3 nucleotides read TGCAGCGTGCCACGGTGGACTACCGGGGAGCTGTTTTTT. It specifies CSVPRWTTGELFF.

Comment on this clonotype: Since no conserved phenylalanine or tryptophan closes the CDR3, a read error is the likely cause. This chain links TRBV29-1 with TRBJ2-5; the D gene is possibly TRBD1 (5 bases). Germline V lookup: CDR1 SQVTM, CDR2 ANQGSEA. There are 12 residues in the CDR3. With 7 bases removed from V and 2 bases from J, the gap between germline ends came to 11 bases. CDR3 region: CSARTSQETQYL. Written as DNA, the CDR3 is TGCAGCGCCAGGACAAGTCAAGAGACCCAGTACCTC.

On this clonotype: A junction end diverges from the germline sequence, so it may reflect a read error. The chain combines TRBV11-2 with TRBJ2-5, with 8 bases that match TRBD1. Per the germline V gene, CDR1 is SGHAT and CDR2 is FQNNGV. The CDR3 length is 17 residues. The DNA for the CDR3 is TGTACCAGCAGCACCCCTGGACAGGGAGTTGGGAAAGAGACCCAGTATTTC. Translated, it gives CTSSTPGQGVGKETQYF.

With respect to this clonotype: With a much larger clone just one base away, this may be a read error. The rearrangement links TRBV11-3 to TRBJ2-2; 9 bases fit TRBD2. The CDR3 has 17 amino acids. CDR1 and CDR2 from the germline V gene are SGHNT and YENEEA. CDR3 in DNA: TGTGCCAGCAGCTTAAGCAGGCTAGCGGGAAACACCGGGGTGCTGTTTTTT. This gives the protein CASSLSRLAGNTGVLFF.

On this clonotype itself: An end of the junction does not agree with germline; a read error may underlie this. This chain joins TRBV15 and TRBJ2-1; D unclear. CDR1 and CDR2 from the germline V gene are LNHNV and YYDKDF (reference sequence). The CDR3 length is 16 residues. The CDR3 sequence: CAISRDYRSSYNEQFF. DNA for the CDR3: TGTGCCATCAGCAGAGATTACAGAAGCTCCTACAATGAGCAGTTCTTC.

The chain employs TRBV7-2 and TRBJ2-7; 9 positions agree with TRBD2. Germline loops: CDR1 SGHTA, CDR2 FQGNSA. The CDR3 sequence is 14 residues long. J gave up 8 bases and V 6 bases, and 11 bases lay outside the gene matches. For the CDR3, the DNA is TGTGCCAGCAGTTTATCTAGCGGGATTTACAAGCAGTACTTC. Translation gives CASSLSSGIYKQYF. Complete variable domain (other parts from reference TRBV7-2 and TRBJ2-7): GAGVSQSPSNKVTEKGKDVELRCDPISGHTALYWYRQSLGQGLEFLIYFQGNSAPDKSGLPSDRFSAERTGGSVSTLTIQRTQQEDSAVYLCASSLSSGIYKQYFGPGTRLTVT.

This clonotype was counted a single time. Germline and junction disagree at one end, which may indicate a read error. This rearrangement joins TRBV6-1 to TRBJ1-1, with unresolved D. Germline V gene sequence: CDR1 MNHNS, CDR2 SASEGT. This CDR3 region has 15 residues. CDR3 in DNA: TGTGTCAGCAGTGAATTTAGGTTTTACGGTTCTGAAGCTTCCTTC. Protein product: CVSSEFRFYGSEASF.

This clonotype was found once. The junction differs from germline at one of its ends, possibly a read error. The genes are TRBV10-3 and TRBJ1-3; no definite D call. CDR3 length equals 14 residues. Germline CDR1 reads ENHRY; CDR2 reads SYGVKD. The CDR3 here is CAISESVSGYTICF. The CDR3 DNA reads as TGTGCCATCAGTGAGTCAGTTTCCGGATACACCATATGTTTT.

This clonotype showed up just once. Here the CDR3 omits its conserved ending phenylalanine or tryptophan, so a read error is the likely source. V is TRBV11-2 and J is TRBJ2-5; 8 positions match TRBD1. The CDR3 loop spans 17 amino acids. Germline V gene sequence: CDR1 SGHAT, CDR2 FQNNGV. This CDR3 is CTSSPPGQGVGKETQYI. The DNA for the CDR3 is TGTACCAGCAGCCCCCCTGGACAGGGCGTTGGGAAAGAGACCCAGTACATC.